This T cell receptor (beta chain) was identified in a study of T cells in Graves' hyperthyroidism and ophthalmopathy. The investigators amplified TCR beta CDR3 regions from RNA transcripts. HTBI primers drove first-round RT-PCR of the TCR CDR3. A single record per CDR3 protein comes from TCRdb applying MiXCR to the multiplex PCR reads. This sample has hundreds of thousands of distinct CDR3 sequences, with around 15% found just once. Germline assignment: CDR1 DFQATT and CDR2 SNEGSKA (reference sequence). The CDR3 covers 14 residues. The V gene end was trimmed by 1 base and the J gene end by 5 bases; junction bases not matched to a gene: 3. Patients showing uncontrolled infection, other autoimmune disease, pregnancy or lactation were ineligible.

Sequenced material: blood. The rearrangement joins TRBV20-1 to TRBJ2-1; 9 positions match TRBD2. The TCR originated in a woman in her late teens or twenties with Graves' hyperthyroidism. CDR3 amino acids: CSARGAGGDNEQFF. CDR3 coding DNA: TGCAGTGCTAGAGGAGCGGGGGGCGACAATGAGCAGTTCTTC.